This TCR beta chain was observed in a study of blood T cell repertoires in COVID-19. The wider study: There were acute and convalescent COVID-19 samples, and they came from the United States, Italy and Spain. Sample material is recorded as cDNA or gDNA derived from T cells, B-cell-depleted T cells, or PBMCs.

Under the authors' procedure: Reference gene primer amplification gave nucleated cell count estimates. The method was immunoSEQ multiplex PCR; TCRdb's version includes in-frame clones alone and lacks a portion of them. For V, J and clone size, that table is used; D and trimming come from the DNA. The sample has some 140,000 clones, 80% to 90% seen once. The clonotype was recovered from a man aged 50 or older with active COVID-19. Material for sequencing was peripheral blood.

CDR3 DNA: TGCGCCAGCACGGGACTCCCTAGCTACGAGCAGTACTTC. Translated: CASTGLPSYEQYF. The chain is built from TRBV5-1 and TRBJ2-7; weak D call: TRBD2 (6 bases). Trimming shortened V by 6 bases and J by 3 bases, and 13 bases separated the two germline ends. CDR3 length: 13 residues. Germline V gene lookup returns CDR1 SGHRS and CDR2 YFSETQ.